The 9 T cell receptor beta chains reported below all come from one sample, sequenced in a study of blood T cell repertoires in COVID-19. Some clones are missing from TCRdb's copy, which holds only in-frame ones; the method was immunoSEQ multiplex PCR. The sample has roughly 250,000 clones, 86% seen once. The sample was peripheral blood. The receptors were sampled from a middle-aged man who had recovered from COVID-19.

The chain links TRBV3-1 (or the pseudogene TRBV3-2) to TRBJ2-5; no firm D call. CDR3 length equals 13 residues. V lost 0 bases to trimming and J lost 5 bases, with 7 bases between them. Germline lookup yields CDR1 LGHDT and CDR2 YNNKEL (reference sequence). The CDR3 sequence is CASSQESRETQYF. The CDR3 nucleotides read TGTGCCAGCAGCCAAGAGAGCAGGGAGACCCAGTACTTC.

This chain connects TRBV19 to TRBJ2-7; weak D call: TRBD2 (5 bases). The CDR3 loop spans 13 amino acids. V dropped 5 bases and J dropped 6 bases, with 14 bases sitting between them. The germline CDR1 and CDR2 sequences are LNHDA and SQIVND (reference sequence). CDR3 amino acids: CASSEGGFGEQYF. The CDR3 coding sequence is TGTGCCAGTAGTGAGGGCGGGTTCGGCGAGCAGTACTTC.

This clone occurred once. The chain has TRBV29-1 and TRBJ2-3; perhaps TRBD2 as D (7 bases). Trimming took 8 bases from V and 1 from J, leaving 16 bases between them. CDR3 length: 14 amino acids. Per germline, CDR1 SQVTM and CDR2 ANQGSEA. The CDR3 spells CSSKQGGGTDTQYF. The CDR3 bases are TGCAGCTCGAAACAGGGAGGGGGCACAGATACGCAGTATTTT.

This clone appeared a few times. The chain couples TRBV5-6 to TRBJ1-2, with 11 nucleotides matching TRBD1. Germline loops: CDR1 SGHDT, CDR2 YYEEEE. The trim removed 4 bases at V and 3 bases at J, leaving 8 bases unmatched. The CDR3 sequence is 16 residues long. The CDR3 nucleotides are TGTGCCAGCAGCCAGCCGGGACAGGGGGTAGACTATGGCTACACCTTC. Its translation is CASSQPGQGVDYGYTF.

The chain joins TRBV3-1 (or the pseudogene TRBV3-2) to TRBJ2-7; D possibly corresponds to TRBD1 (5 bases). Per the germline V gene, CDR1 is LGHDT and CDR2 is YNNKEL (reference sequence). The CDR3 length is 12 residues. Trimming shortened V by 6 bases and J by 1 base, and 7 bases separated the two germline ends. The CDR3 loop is CASSRQSYEQYF. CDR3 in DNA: TGTGCCAGCAGTCGACAGTCCTACGAGCAGTACTTC.

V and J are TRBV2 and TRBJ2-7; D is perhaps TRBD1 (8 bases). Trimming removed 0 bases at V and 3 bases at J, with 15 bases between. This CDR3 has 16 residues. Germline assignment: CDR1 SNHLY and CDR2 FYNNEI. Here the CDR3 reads CASSEAGGTGLYEQYF. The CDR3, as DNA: TGTGCCAGCAGTGAAGCGGGGGGGACAGGCCTCTACGAGCAGTACTTC. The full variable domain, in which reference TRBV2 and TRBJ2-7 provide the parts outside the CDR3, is EPEVTQTPSHQVTQMGQEVILRCVPISNHLYFYWYRQILGQKVEFLVSFYNNEISEKSEIFDDQFSVERPDGSNFTLKIRSTKLEDSAMYFCASSEAGGTGLYEQYFGPGTRLTVT.

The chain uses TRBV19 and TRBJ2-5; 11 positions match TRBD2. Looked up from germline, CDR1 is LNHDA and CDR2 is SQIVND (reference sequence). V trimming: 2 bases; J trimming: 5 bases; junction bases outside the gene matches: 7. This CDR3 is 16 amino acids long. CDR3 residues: CASSINSGRVRETQYF. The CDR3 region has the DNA TGTGCCAGTAGTATAAATAGCGGGAGGGTCCGTGAGACCCAGTACTTC.

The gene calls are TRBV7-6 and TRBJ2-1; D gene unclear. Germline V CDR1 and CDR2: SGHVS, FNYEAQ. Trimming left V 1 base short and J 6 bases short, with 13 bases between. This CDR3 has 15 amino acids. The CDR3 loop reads CASSLETERSNEQFF. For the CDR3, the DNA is TGTGCCAGCAGCTTAGAGACTGAGAGGTCCAATGAGCAGTTCTTC.

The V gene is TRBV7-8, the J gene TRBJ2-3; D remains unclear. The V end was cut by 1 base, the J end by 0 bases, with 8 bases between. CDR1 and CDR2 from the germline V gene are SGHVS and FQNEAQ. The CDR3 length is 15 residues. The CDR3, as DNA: TGTGCCAGCAGCTTAGTGTCGGGTAGCACAGATACGCAGTATTTT. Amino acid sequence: CASSLVSGSTDTQYF.